Detailed here is one T cell receptor beta chain. Its antigen remains unknown. Sequenced by immunoSEQ multiplex PCR; TCRdb stores in-frame clones only, minus some. The sample records about 130,000 clones, 90% being singletons. The CDR3 has 13 amino acids. Trimming cost V 5 bases and J 5 bases; bases outside gene matches: 3. Per germline, CDR1 MNHEY and CDR2 SMNVEV (reference sequence). This specimen comes from a study of T cell responses to AZD1222 COVID-19 vaccine. Points from the study as a whole: Spike-spanning, vaccine-associated CD4 TCRs were dominant at 160-218 and 743-854. Repertoires were sampled only after the peak T cell response. Reports indicate that nearly half of spike-specific TCRs are directed at unmutated variant regions.

The gene calls are TRBV27 and TRBJ2-1; 7 positions match TRBD1. The TCR originated in an adult in good health. Sequenced here: peripheral blood, sampled on day 0 of MenACWY control vaccination. This CDR3 reads CASSRQGNNEQFF. The DNA of the CDR3 is TGTGCCAGCAGTCGACAGGGAAACAATGAGCAGTTCTTC.